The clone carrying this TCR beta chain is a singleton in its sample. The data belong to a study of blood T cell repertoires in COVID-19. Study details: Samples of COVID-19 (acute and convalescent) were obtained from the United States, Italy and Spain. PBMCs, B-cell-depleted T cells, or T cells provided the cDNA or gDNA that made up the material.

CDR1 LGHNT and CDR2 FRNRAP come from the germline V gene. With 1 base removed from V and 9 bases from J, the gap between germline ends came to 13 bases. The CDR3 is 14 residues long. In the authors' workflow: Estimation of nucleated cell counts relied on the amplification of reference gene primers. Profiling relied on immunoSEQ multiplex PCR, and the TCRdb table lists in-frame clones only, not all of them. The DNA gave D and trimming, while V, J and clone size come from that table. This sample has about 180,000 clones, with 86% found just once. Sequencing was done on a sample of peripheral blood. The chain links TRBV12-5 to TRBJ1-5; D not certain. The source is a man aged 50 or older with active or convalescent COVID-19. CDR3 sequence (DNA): TGTGCTAGTGGTTTGGGCGGAGGGAGTCGGCCCCAGCATTTT. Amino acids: CASGLGGGSRPQHF.